These 7 T cell receptor beta chains share one sample of origin, sequenced in a study of beta chain features in type 1 diabetes. The entirety of the isolated RNA underwent reverse transcription, so expressed TCRB transcripts were sequenced. Clones were sequenced by immunoSEQ multiplex PCR, and TCRdb holds only the in-frame ones, with some missing. The sample has 120,000 to 150,000 clones; less than 11% are singletons. Source material: naive CD4+ T cells from blood. These receptors originate from a man younger than 30 in good health.

This clone came up many times. This chain connects TRBV7-2 to TRBJ2-5; possibly TRBD1 for D (5 bases). The V end was cut by 5 bases, the J end by 5 bases, with 18 bases between. Germline V gene sequence: CDR1 SGHTA, CDR2 FQGNSA. The CDR3 contains 15 residues. CDR3 region: CASSMQSGLLETQYF. CDR3 in DNA: TGTGCCAGCAGCATGCAGTCAGGGCTCCTCGAGACCCAGTACTTC.

This rearrangement joins TRBV30 to TRBJ2-7; maybe TRBD2 (6 bases). The CDR3 extends over 16 amino acids. The germline V gene encodes CDR1 GTSNPN and CDR2 SVGIG (reference sequence). The ends were cut back, 0 bases at V and 7 bases at J, with 22 bases in the middle. This CDR3 is CAWSVSSDPYGGEQYF. The CDR3 DNA is TGTGCCTGGAGTGTATCCTCGGACCCCTACGGAGGGGAGCAGTACTTC.

In its sample, this clone was seen a few times. V gene TRBV11-2 combines with J gene TRBJ2-5, with TRBD1 identical over 11 bases. V lost 3 bases to trimming and J lost 1 base; unmatched junction nucleotides: 1. The CDR3 consists of 15 residues. The V gene's germline CDR1 is SGHAT and CDR2 FQNNGV. CDR3 coding DNA: TGTGCCAGCAGCTTCGGGACAGGGGGCCAAGAGACCCAGTACTTC. Its protein is CASSFGTGGQETQYF.

This clone turned up a few times. The gene calls are TRBV11-2 and TRBJ2-1; perhaps TRBD2 as D (6 bases). This CDR3 is built from 13 residues. The germline V and J ends were trimmed by 3 bases and 8 bases, with 11 bases remaining between them. Per the germline V gene, CDR1 is SGHAT and CDR2 is FQNNGV. CDR3 nucleotides: TGTGCCAGCAGCTTCGGGGGTTCGGATGAGCAGTTCTTC. Translated, it gives CASSFGGSDEQFF.

This clone was seen more than once but under ten times. This chain links TRBV6-5 with TRBJ1-5; 10 bases align to TRBD1. The CDR3 spans 15 residues. The V and J ends lost 7 bases and 6 bases, in that order; junction bases with no gene match: 9. From germline, CDR1 is MNHEY and CDR2 SVGAGI. The CDR3 loop is CASKTSGTGVQPQHF. The CDR3 nucleotides are TGTGCCAGCAAAACGTCCGGGACAGGGGTTCAGCCCCAGCATTTT.

DNA of the CDR3: TGTGCCAGCAGTTACTCCGGACGGGACTACGAGCAGTACTTC. This gives the protein CASSYSGRDYEQYF. V usage is TRBV6-5 and J usage is TRBJ2-7; maybe TRBD2 (5 bases). CDR3 length: 14 amino acids. Per germline, CDR1 MNHEY and CDR2 SVGAGI. V lost 0 bases to trimming and J lost 3 bases, with 9 bases between them.

The chain couples TRBV30 to TRBJ2-6; perhaps TRBD1 as D (5 bases). Trimming shortened V by 1 base and J by 0 bases, and 13 bases separated the two germline ends. The CDR3 is made up of 17 amino acids. Germline V gene data show CDR1 as GTSNPN and CDR2 as SVGIG (reference sequence). The CDR3 loop reads CAWSDEDMFSGANVLTF. The DNA of the CDR3 is TGTGCCTGGAGTGACGAGGACATGTTCTCTGGGGCCAACGTCCTGACTTTC.